This TCR beta chain is drawn from a study of T cell responses to AZD1222 COVID-19 vaccine. This CDR3 is 17 amino acids long. Germline lookup yields CDR1 LNHDA and CDR2 SQIVND (reference sequence). V lost 3 bases and J lost 11, with 28 bases in between. Generated by immunoSEQ multiplex PCR, the TCRdb table keeps only in-frame clones and is missing some. The sample shows about 88,000 clones, 90% of them seen only once. This sample comprised peripheral blood, obtained 28 days after the second AZD1222 dose. The chain joins TRBV19 to TRBJ1-1; the D is unclear. The source of this sequence is an adult who received the AZD1222 COVID-19 vaccine. The CDR3 sequence is CASSILYGVSGPGMAFF. DNA of the CDR3: TGTGCCAGTAGTATCCTCTACGGGGTTTCTGGCCCGGGAATGGCTTTCTTT.